The 22 T cell receptor beta chains below all came from one sample that was sequenced in a study of blood T cell repertoires in COVID-19. Produced via immunoSEQ multiplex PCR; TCRdb's table is partial and in-frame only. The table records approximately 210,000 clones, around 80% of them present only once. The sample was PBMCs or T cells enriched from blood (not recorded which). Receptor source: a young man with acute COVID-19.

This rearrangement joins TRBV7-6 to TRBJ2-5; D perhaps matches TRBD1 (6 bases). CDR1 and CDR2 from the germline V gene are SGHVS and FNYEAQ. Trimming left V 1 base short and J 1 base short, with 7 bases between. This CDR3 contains 14 residues. As DNA, the CDR3 is TGTGCCAGCAGCTTAGGGACAGCCCAAGAGACCCAGTACTTC. Its translation: CASSLGTAQETQYF.

This sequence joins TRBV10-3 and TRBJ1-5; the D is unclear. Per the germline V gene, CDR1 is ENHRY and CDR2 is SYGVKD. V lost 10 bases and J 1 base, leaving 11 bases between the germline ends. The CDR3 is made up of 13 amino acids. The CDR3 bases are TGTGCCACTCGTCCCGGGAGCAATCAGCCCCAGCATTTT. Protein sequence: CATRPGSNQPQHF.

The chain combines TRBV7-9 with TRBJ2-7; D gene ambiguous. The germline gives CDR1 SEHNR, CDR2 FQNEAQ (reference sequence). The V end lost 3 bases, the J end lost 1 base, and 4 bases lay between the germline ends. The CDR3 extends over 12 amino acids. The CDR3 bases are TGTGCCAGCAGCTTTACTTCCTACGAGCAGTACTTC. Protein: CASSFTSYEQYF. Variable domain in full (rest from reference TRBV7-9 and TRBJ2-7): DTGVSQNPRHKITKRGQNVTFRCDPISEHNRLYWYRQTLGQGPEFLTYFQNEAQLEKSRLLSDRFSAERPKGSFSTLEIQRTEQGDSAMYLCASSFTSYEQYFGPGTRLTVT.

The chain couples TRBV13 to TRBJ2-1; 8 nucleotides match TRBD1. Germline values: CDR1 PRHDT, CDR2 FYEKMQ (reference sequence). This CDR3 contains 17 residues. The V segment lost 0 bases and the J segment 8 bases; nucleotides outside the gene matches: 12. CDR3 region: CASSLGNRGTWGDEQFF. In nucleotides, the CDR3 is TGTGCCAGCAGCTTAGGTAACAGGGGGACCTGGGGCGATGAGCAGTTCTTC. The full variable domain, completed using reference TRBV13 and TRBJ2-1, is AAGVIQSPRHLIKEKRETATLKCYPIPRHDTVYWYQQGPGQDPQFLISFYEKMQSDKGSIPDRFSAQQFSDYHSELNMSSLELGDSALYFCASSLGNRGTWGDEQFFGPGTRLTVL.

The sample holds one count of this clone. The chain couples TRBV30 to TRBJ1-2, with TRBD1 as a possible D gene (6 bases). The CDR3 totals 13 residues. Germline CDR1 reads GTSNPN; CDR2 reads SVGIG (reference sequence). Trimming shortened V by 2 bases and J by 4 bases, and 11 bases separated the two germline ends. CDR3 bases: TGTGCCTGGAGTCCGGGGGGCGCCTATGGCTACACCTTC. Amino acids: CAWSPGGAYGYTF.

The gene calls are TRBV3-1 (or the pseudogene TRBV3-2) and TRBJ1-3, with TRBD1 as a possible D gene (5 bases). CDR3 size: 14 residues. Germline V CDR1 and CDR2: LGHDT, YNNKEL (reference sequence). Deletions cut 8 bases from V and 3 bases from J, with 14 bases between. The CDR3 loop reads CASARAGVGNTIYF. Written as DNA, the CDR3 is TGTGCCAGCGCTCGGGCGGGGGTTGGAAACACCATATATTTT.

V usage is TRBV19 and J usage is TRBJ1-2; 10 nucleotides match TRBD1. Per the germline V gene, CDR1 is LNHDA and CDR2 is SQIVND (reference sequence). This CDR3 is 16 amino acids long. The J segment lost 3 bases and the V segment lost 5 bases, leaving 9 bases of the junction unmatched. For the CDR3, the DNA is TGTGCCAGTAGTGTACCGGACAGGGGGTTCGACTATGGCTACACCTTC. This sequence encodes CASSVPDRGFDYGYTF.

V gene TRBV7-2 combines with J gene TRBJ1-3; a possible D gene is TRBD1 (6 bases). The germline V gene encodes CDR1 SGHTA and CDR2 FQGNSA. V was clipped by 5 bases and J by 2 bases, with 13 bases between them. The CDR3 has 15 amino acids. The CDR3 spells CASSASQGTGNTIYF. CDR3 in DNA: TGTGCCAGCAGCGCCTCACAGGGCACTGGAAACACCATATATTTT.

In its sample, this clone was seen a few times. The chain links TRBV2 to TRBJ2-7; a weak D match, TRBD1 (6 bases). Germline assignment: CDR1 SNHLY and CDR2 FYNNEI. CDR3 length: 14 amino acids. With 5 bases removed from V and 1 base from J, the gap between germline ends came to 12 bases. The CDR3 protein is CASSPGQLSYEQYF. CDR3 nucleotide sequence: TGTGCCAGCAGTCCTGGACAGCTTTCCTACGAGCAGTACTTC. The entire variable domain, with the rest obtained from reference TRBV2 and TRBJ2-7, is as follows: EPEVTQTPSHQVTQMGQEVILRCVPISNHLYFYWYRQILGQKVEFLVSFYNNEISEKSEIFDDQFSVERPDGSNFTLKIRSTKLEDSAMYFCASSPGQLSYEQYFGPGTRLTVT.

The rearrangement links TRBV14 to TRBJ1-2; D is ambiguous. CDR3 length equals 16 residues. Trimming stripped 2 bases from V and 0 bases from J, with 13 bases between. The germline V gene encodes CDR1 SGHDN and CDR2 FVKESK. Written as DNA, the CDR3 is TGTGCCAGCAGCCAACTGGCGGGGTCAGCTAACTATGGCTACACCTTC. This sequence encodes CASSQLAGSANYGYTF.

The V gene is TRBV2, the J gene TRBJ1-2; TRBD1 is a possible D gene (5 bases). The V gene's germline CDR1 is SNHLY and CDR2 FYNNEI. The CDR3 loop spans 14 amino acids. Trimming cost V 5 bases and J 6 bases, with 16 bases left between them. The CDR3 reads CASSTRRGGDGYTF. CDR3 in DNA: TGTGCCAGCAGTACTCGACGGGGAGGGGATGGCTACACCTTC.

The J gene is TRBJ2-7, the V gene TRBV9, with D tentatively TRBD2 (5 bases). This CDR3 is built from 11 residues. The V and J ends lost 7 bases and 2 bases respectively, with 7 bases between them. Germline lookup yields CDR1 SGDLS and CDR2 YYNGEE. Here the CDR3 reads CASGGAYEQYF. The CDR3 bases are TGTGCCAGCGGAGGTGCCTACGAGCAGTACTTC.

The chain recombines TRBV12-3 or TRBV12-4 with TRBJ1-2; 7 nucleotides line up with TRBD1. Trimming took 6 bases from V and 8 from J; bases not matched to a gene: 9. The CDR3 covers 13 residues. CDR3: CASSPDRVGGYTF. The CDR3 DNA reads as TGTGCCAGCAGCCCTGACAGGGTAGGAGGCTACACCTTC.

This clone appeared a single time. The J gene is TRBJ2-5, the V gene TRBV3-1 (or the pseudogene TRBV3-2), with 11 bases that match TRBD1. The germline V gene has CDR1 LGHDT and CDR2 YNNKEL (reference sequence). V was pared by 4 bases and J by 5 bases, with 3 bases of the junction left unmatched. This CDR3 region has 14 residues. The CDR3 region has the DNA TGTGCCAGCAGCCGGGACAGGGGGATCGAGACCCAGTACTTC. It codes for CASSRDRGIETQYF.

The chain recombines TRBV6-4 with TRBJ2-1; 12 bases are shared with TRBD2. The germline V gene encodes CDR1 MRHNA and CDR2 SNTAGT. This CDR3 region has 16 residues. Unmatched junction bases numbered 4, after V lost 4 bases and J lost 3 bases. CDR3 amino acids: CASSVWTSGDYNEQFF. The DNA for the CDR3 is TGTGCCAGCAGTGTTTGGACTAGCGGGGACTACAATGAGCAGTTCTTC.

This clone was observed a handful of times. The genes are TRBV29-1 and TRBJ1-2; 11 bases map to TRBD1. V was clipped by 5 bases and J by 4 bases; unmatched bases: 3. This CDR3 is built from 13 residues. The germline CDR1 and CDR2 sequences are SQVTM and ANQGSEA. The CDR3 nucleotides read TGCAGCGTTACCGGGACAGGGGGCTATGGCTACACCTTC. Translating gives CSVTGTGGYGYTF.

The rearrangement uses TRBV3-1 (or the pseudogene TRBV3-2) and TRBJ2-5, with D possibly being TRBD2 (5 bases). CDR1 LGHDT and CDR2 YNNKEL come from the germline V gene (reference sequence). This CDR3 region has 15 residues. V lost 1 base and J 3 bases, leaving 12 bases between the germline ends. The CDR3 spells CASSQGPLREETQYF. In DNA, the CDR3 is TGTGCCAGCAGCCAAGGGCCCCTGCGGGAAGAGACCCAGTACTTC.

The V call is TRBV19, the J call TRBJ1-1; D is perhaps TRBD1 (5 bases). The CDR3 loop spans 13 amino acids. Trimming pared 0 bases from V and 8 bases from J, leaving 10 bases between. Germline assignment: CDR1 LNHDA and CDR2 SQIVND (reference sequence). CDR3 amino acids: CASSIDHAGEAFF. The DNA of the CDR3 is TGTGCCAGTAGTATAGATCACGCAGGGGAAGCTTTCTTT.

The chain has TRBV11-2 and TRBJ2-2; TRBD1 might be the D (7 bases). This CDR3 contains 15 residues. Germline V gene lookup returns CDR1 SGHAT and CDR2 FQNNGV. With 5 bases removed from V and 3 bases from J, the gap between germline ends came to 13 bases. The CDR3, as DNA: TGTGCCAGCAGCCTCCAGGGGGAGGACACCGGGGAGCTGTTTTTT. Protein product: CASSLQGEDTGELFF.

CDR3 residues: CASSLTSPSYEQYF. The CDR3 nucleotides read TGTGCCAGCAGTCTCACTTCTCCTTCCTACGAGCAGTACTTC. The rearrangement uses TRBV11-2 and TRBJ2-7; D remains unclear. CDR3 size: 14 residues. In germline, CDR1 is SGHAT, CDR2 FQNNGV. The ends were cut back, 6 bases at V and 1 base at J, with 13 bases in the middle.

V and J are TRBV9 and TRBJ2-3, with TRBD1 as a possible D gene (5 bases). Deletions cut 0 bases from V and 0 bases from J, with 11 bases between. CDR1 is SGDLS and CDR2 is YYNGEE in the germline V gene. CDR3 length: 16 residues. The CDR3 DNA reads as TGTGCCAGCAGCGTAGGTTGGGGCTCTAGCACAGATACGCAGTATTTT. Protein: CASSVGWGSSTDTQYF.

The chain joins TRBV15 to TRBJ1-2, with a tentative D call TRBD1 (6 bases). The CDR3 is 15 amino acids. The V end lost 0 bases, the J end lost 2 bases, and 10 bases lay between the germline ends. The V gene's germline CDR1 is LNHNV and CDR2 YYDKDF (reference sequence). CDR3 nucleotides: TGTGCCACCAGCAGAGATGGGACACCCAACTATGGCTACACCTTC. It translates to CATSRDGTPNYGYTF.